These 22 T cell receptor beta chains originate from one sample sequenced in a study of pediatric ulcerative colitis. Sequenced by immunoSEQ multiplex PCR; TCRdb stores in-frame clones only, minus some. The repertoire consists of about 24,000 clones, with over 65% occurring once and the leading ten covering about 7.8%. The rectum was sampled with one to two pinch biopsies at colonoscopy. Material for sequencing was gut tissue. The receptors originated from a boy between 10 and 17 years old with severe ulcerative colitis.

The rearrangement uses TRBV7-3 and TRBJ2-3, with 11 bases that match TRBD2. The CDR3 consists of 16 residues. Unmatched junction bases numbered 8, after V lost 2 bases and J lost 7 bases. The germline CDR1 and CDR2 sequences are SGHTA and FQGTGA. The CDR3 sequence is CASSLEGLAARHTQYF. CDR3 in DNA: TGTGCCAGCAGCTTAGAGGGACTAGCGGCCAGGCATACGCAGTATTTT.

The chain is built from TRBV6-5 and TRBJ2-2; D gene uncertain. Germline V gene sequence: CDR1 MNHEY, CDR2 SVGAGI. The CDR3 loop spans 11 amino acids. V lost 5 bases and J lost 8, with 6 bases in between. The CDR3 protein is CASSTFGELFF. The DNA for the CDR3 is TGTGCCAGCAGTACCTTTGGGGAGCTGTTTTTT.

The chain is built from TRBV30 and TRBJ1-2, with TRBD1 as a possible D gene (5 bases). The germline V and J ends were trimmed by 1 base and 2 bases, with 17 bases remaining between them. From germline, CDR1 is GTSNPN and CDR2 SVGIG (reference sequence). This CDR3 contains 16 residues. This CDR3 reads CAWSDPAGRGNYGYTF. CDR3 nucleotide sequence: TGTGCCTGGAGTGACCCCGCAGGACGGGGGAACTATGGCTACACCTTC.

In regard to this clone: Distinct nucleotide sequences in the sample also encode this CDR3. The chain recombines TRBV7-2 with TRBJ2-1; 11 bases fit TRBD2. Trimming cost V 5 bases and J 5 bases; bases outside gene matches: 5. Germline values: CDR1 SGHTA, CDR2 FQGNSA. This CDR3 contains 15 residues. The CDR3, as DNA: TGTGCCAGCAGCCTTACTAGCGGGAGAAACAATGAGCAGTTCTTC. Amino acids: CASSLTSGRNNEQFF.

The chain is built from TRBV21-1 and TRBJ1-4; the D call in the table, TRBD1, was not verified against the DNA. TRBV21-1 is labeled a pseudogene. This CDR3 has 18 amino acids. The CDR3 region is CASSKARAGRATNEKLFF. CDR3 bases: TGTGCCAGCAGCAAAGCCCGGGCAGGGCGAGCAACTAATGAAAAACTGTTTTTT.

The V gene is TRBV2, the J gene TRBJ1-1; a possible D gene is TRBD1 (5 bases). In germline, CDR1 is SNHLY, CDR2 FYNNEI. V was pared by 2 bases and J by 1 base, with 11 bases between. The CDR3 runs to 15 residues. The CDR3 sequence: CASSERPGTNTEAFF. The CDR3 DNA is TGTGCCAGCAGTGAACGTCCGGGGACGAACACTGAAGCTTTCTTT.

The rearrangement links TRBV10-3 to TRBJ1-2, with D perhaps matching TRBD1 (5 bases). Germline CDR1 reads ENHRY; CDR2 reads SYGVKD. Trimming left V 0 bases short and J 1 base short, with 9 bases between. The CDR3 is 15 residues long. CDR3 sequence: CAISESGQLNYGYTF. In nucleotides, the CDR3 is TGTGCCATCAGTGAGTCGGGGCAGCTTAACTATGGCTACACCTTC.

The chain uses TRBV19 and TRBJ1-5, with D perhaps matching TRBD1 (5 bases). V lost 6 bases, J lost 6 bases, and 12 bases lay in between. CDR1 and CDR2 (germline): LNHDA, SQIVND (reference sequence). The CDR3 spans 13 residues. CDR3 region: CASRQLGGQPQHF. CDR3 DNA sequence: TGTGCCAGTAGGCAGCTTGGGGGTCAGCCCCAGCATTTT.

The CDR3: CASSSSRGIYGYTF. Written as DNA, the CDR3 is TGTGCCAGCAGCTCTAGCAGGGGTATCTATGGCTACACCTTC. This sequence joins TRBV5-5 and TRBJ1-2, with D perhaps TRBD1 (6 bases). Deletions cut 3 bases from V and 4 bases from J, with 13 bases between. The CDR3 is made up of 14 amino acids. Germline CDR1 SGHKS, CDR2 YYEKEE (reference sequence).

The CDR3 DNA sequence: TGTGCCAGCAGCTTATCTTCTGTATCTGGGGCCAACGTCCTGACTTTC. Protein: CASSLSSVSGANVLTF. The rearrangement links TRBV7-3 to TRBJ2-6; D not resolved. CDR1 and CDR2 (germline): SGHTA, FQGTGA. CDR3 size: 16 residues. V was clipped by 2 bases and J by 1 base, with 9 bases between them.

The rearrangement links TRBV14 to TRBJ2-1, with 7 nucleotides matching TRBD1. The CDR3 runs to 15 residues. V shed 3 bases and J 3 bases; nucleotides not matched to a gene: 5. Germline values: CDR1 SGHDN, CDR2 FVKESK. CDR3 amino acids: CASSHRDSSYNEQFF. CDR3 in DNA: TGTGCCAGCAGCCATCGGGACAGCAGCTACAATGAGCAGTTCTTC.

The chain is built from TRBV27 and TRBJ2-5; TRBD1 matches 7 bases. This CDR3 comprises 20 residues. V lost 4 bases and J lost 2; bases outside the gene matches: 22. Per germline, CDR1 MNHEY and CDR2 SMNVEV (reference sequence). The CDR3 loop reads CASSSFRVSSSGGLQETQYF. The CDR3 DNA sequence: TGTGCCAGCAGTTCGTTTCGCGTTTCTAGCTCAGGGGGATTACAAGAGACCCAGTACTTC.

This clone was seen only a few times. The chain links TRBV2 to TRBJ1-2; D call uncertain. The CDR3 consists of 15 residues. Between the trimmed V and J ends, which lost 3 bases and 8 bases, there was a span of 19 bases. Germline assignment: CDR1 SNHLY and CDR2 FYNNEI. The CDR3 nucleotides are TGTGCCAGCAGTGAGGAAGGTGACGCCACCGGCGGCTACACCTTC. Protein: CASSEEGDATGGYTF.

In its sample, this clone was seen a few times. V gene TRBV5-4 combines with J gene TRBJ1-2, with unresolved D. V was trimmed by 0 bases and J by 6 bases, leaving 15 bases between them. Germline values: CDR1 SGHNT, CDR2 YYREEE (reference sequence). The CDR3 has 15 residues. In DNA form, the CDR3 reads TGTGCCAGCAGCTTGGGGGGTCTGAGGTCGGATGGCTACACCTTC. Translated, it gives CASSLGGLRSDGYTF. Together with reference TRBV5-4 and TRBJ1-2, the CDR3 gives the full variable domain: ETGVTQSPTHLIKTRGQQVTLRCSSQSGHNTVSWYQQALGQGPQFIFQYYREEENGRGNFPPRFSGLQFPNYSSELNVNALELDDSALYLCASSLGGLRSDGYTFGSGTRLTVV.

The chain joins TRBV19 to TRBJ2-1; D assignment may be TRBD1 or TRBD2 (5 bases each). Germline-derived CDR1 and CDR2 are LNHDA and SQIVND (reference sequence). CDR3 size: 18 residues. The ends were cut back, 1 base at V and 5 bases at J, with 21 bases in the middle. This chain's CDR3 is CASSIGVYWGRPDNEQFF. The CDR3 DNA follows: TGTGCCAGTAGTATAGGCGTCTATTGGGGACGGCCAGACAATGAGCAGTTCTTC.

The J gene is TRBJ1-5, the V gene TRBV6-5; TRBD1 matches 7 bases. V was clipped by 6 bases and J by 3 bases; unmatched bases: 8. Germline V CDR1 and CDR2: MNHEY, SVGAGI. CDR3 length: 15 residues. CDR3 sequence: CASSLTGALNQPQHF. Written as DNA, the CDR3 is TGTGCCAGCAGCCTCACAGGGGCCCTCAATCAGCCCCAGCATTTT.

This rearrangement joins TRBV7-2 to TRBJ2-2; either TRBD1 or TRBD2 may supply D (5 bases each). The germline V gene has CDR1 SGHTA and CDR2 FQGNSA. Deletions cut 2 bases from V and 5 bases from J, with 15 bases between. There are 16 residues in the CDR3. CDR3 in amino acids: CASSLTGPLLTGELFF. Written as DNA, the CDR3 is TGTGCCAGCAGCTTAACGGGACCCCTTTTAACCGGGGAGCTGTTTTTT.

This clone appeared a few times. The chain uses TRBV5-4 and TRBJ2-1, with D maybe TRBD2 (5 bases). V was clipped by 0 bases and J by 0 bases, with 10 bases between them. Germline-derived CDR1 and CDR2 are SGHNT and YYREEE (reference sequence). This CDR3 contains 16 residues. The CDR3 region is CASSLGSASSYNEQFF. As DNA, the CDR3 is TGTGCCAGCAGCTTGGGTAGCGCGAGCTCCTACAATGAGCAGTTCTTC. Full variable domain (rest looked up from reference TRBV5-4 and TRBJ2-1): ETGVTQSPTHLIKTRGQQVTLRCSSQSGHNTVSWYQQALGQGPQFIFQYYREEENGRGNFPPRFSGLQFPNYSSELNVNALELDDSALYLCASSLGSASSYNEQFFGPGTRLTVL.

This chain's CDR3 is CASSFTGSTDTQYF. The CDR3 DNA sequence: TGTGCCAGCAGCTTCACAGGTAGCACAGATACGCAGTATTTT. The rearrangement uses TRBV11-2 and TRBJ2-3; TRBD1 might be the D (5 bases). The CDR3 length is 14 residues. In germline, CDR1 is SGHAT, CDR2 FQNNGV. Deletions cut 3 bases from V and 0 bases from J, with 7 bases between.

This chain connects TRBV30 to TRBJ1-1; 9 bases align to TRBD1. V was pared by 5 bases and J by 2 bases, with 3 bases of the junction left unmatched. Germline CDR1 reads GTSNPN; CDR2 reads SVGIG (reference sequence). This CDR3 comprises 13 residues. The CDR3 DNA follows: TGTGCCTGGCAACAGGGGGCAAACACTGAAGCTTTCTTT. Amino acids: CAWQQGANTEAFF.

This clone came up once. The chain links TRBV7-3 to TRBJ2-3; D tentatively fits TRBD1 or TRBD2 (5 bases each). This CDR3 is built from 13 residues. Between the trimmed V and J ends, which lost 5 bases and 4 bases, there was a span of 10 bases. CDR1 SGHTA and CDR2 FQGTGA come from the germline V gene. The CDR3: CASSLGTSDTQYF. The CDR3 DNA sequence: TGTGCCAGCAGCCTCGGGACCTCAGATACGCAGTATTTT.

The DNA for the CDR3 is TGTGCCTGGAGGGTAACAGGGGGCGGACATGGCTACACCTTC. Protein sequence: CAWRVTGGGHGYTF. This chain links TRBV30 with TRBJ1-2; 9 positions agree with TRBD1. This CDR3 spans 14 amino acids. V trimming: 3 bases; J trimming: 6 bases; junction bases outside the gene matches: 8. Germline values: CDR1 GTSNPN, CDR2 SVGIG (reference sequence).